This is a list of T cell receptor beta chains from one sample in a study of Ad26.COV2.S vaccination and SARS-CoV-2 variants. Only in-frame clones appear in the TCRdb table, and some are missing; sequencing was by immunoSEQ multiplex PCR. Of a few hundred thousand clones listed, roughly 88% are singletons. The sample was peripheral blood, taken in a trial of Ad26.COV2.S vaccine versus placebo. These receptors came from a person between 18 and 65 years old who received the Ad26.COV2.S COVID-19 vaccine or a placebo. Both conserved end residues are trimmed from each CDR3.

j_gene,v_gene,len,CDR3aa
TRBJ1-6,TRBV6-1,17,ASSEAVGGAVQYMAPLH
TRBJ1-4,TRBV7-9,17,ASSIRGSVRAGTNEKLF
TRBJ2-1,TRBV28,12,ASSYRGNANEQF
TRBJ1-5,TRBV6-2/TRBV6-3,14,ASSYPRTGRNQPQH
TRBJ2-5,TRBV27,16,ASSLSIGGGAGLETQY
TRBJ2-2,TRBV6-4,12,ASREQFHTGELF
TRBJ1-1,TRBV5-1,13,ASSLDRGLGTEAF
TRBJ2-5,TRBV4-3,16,ASSQVGPNGGAGETQY
TRBJ1-4,TRBV6-6,10,ASSYSGEKLF
TRBJ2-1,TRBV6-5,14,ASSYYLGSSYNEQF
TRBJ1-4,TRBV10-3,13,AISATDSTNEKLF
TRBJ2-5,TRBV5-1,12,ASSLSTAQETQY
TRBJ2-7,TRBV4-2,16,ASSPRTSGGQRVYEQY
TRBJ2-7,TRBV7-9,11,ASSSPWVYEQY
TRBJ2-5,TRBV27,14,ASSTRLQTTTETQY
TRBJ1-4,TRBV7-2,12,ASSAGGVEEKLF
TRBJ2-1,TRBV7-6,13,ASSLGGGPYNEQF
TRBJ2-2,TRBV5-4,14,ASSLGTGGYTGELF
TRBJ2-7,TRBV9,13,ASSVGSRPSYEQY
TRBJ2-5,TRBV6-1,12,ASSEGYAGETQY
TRBJ1-6,TRBV5-6,15,ASSSTGQGIYNSPLH
TRBJ2-7,TRBV27,12,ASSFKRSSYEQY
TRBJ2-1,TRBV6-6,13,ASSYSGPWEGEQF
TRBJ2-3,TRBV29-1,14,SVEKTRGGGTDTQY
TRBJ2-7,TRBV7-2,15,ASSLGRSTGGAYEQY
TRBJ2-5,TRBV28,14,ASSLRAGQYQETQY
TRBJ1-1,TRBV21-1,13,ASTLTTGGNTEAF
TRBJ1-2,TRBV11-1,11,ASTRDMNYGYT
TRBJ1-3,TRBV12-5,12,ASGALGLADTIY
TRBJ2-5,TRBV6-5,12,ASSPRGVQETQY
TRBJ2-7,TRBV5-1,12,ASSLAAMTYEQY
TRBJ2-1,TRBV5-1,14,ASSLGGQLSVNEQF
TRBJ2-5,TRBV9,12,ASSPHGQGETQY
TRBJ2-2,TRBV19,14,ASTWLAGVSTGELF
TRBJ1-2,TRBV6-5,13,ASSYSQGDPDGYT
TRBJ1-1,TRBV7-9,13,ASSTGRNSNTEAF
TRBJ1-4,TRBV5-4,12,ASSLRDSGEKLF
TRBJ2-7,TRBV7-9,12,ASSLTTASYEQY
TRBJ2-7,TRBV7-2,10,ASSLSVYEQY
TRBJ1-4,TRBV5-1,12,ASSFDGRDEKLF
TRBJ2-7,TRBV15,14,ATSRVRAGETYEQY
TRBJ2-3,TRBV7-8,9,ASTAPGQKY
TRBJ1-6,TRBV25-1,14,ASANQAGGSNSPLH
TRBJ1-2,TRBV12-3/TRBV12-4,11,ASSLREYYGYT
TRBJ1-6,TRBV6-6,12,ASSYGGGNSPLH
TRBJ2-7,TRBV29-1,11,STRQGARYEQY
TRBJ2-6,TRBV4-3,14,ASSVDRRPGANVLT
TRBJ1-2,TRBV23-1,12,ASSVLRDRVGYT
TRBJ2-3,TRBV12-3/TRBV12-4,11,ASSLMGPDTQY
TRBJ2-1,TRBV19,12,ASNGGGLYNEQF
TRBJ2-2,TRBV30,13,AWSVRGGPAGELF
TRBJ2-3,TRBV7-9,13,ASSSHPRHTDTQY
TRBJ1-2,TRBV5-1,15,ASSLDGSVQGDYGYT
TRBJ1-2,TRBV18,14,ASSPLRGLANYGYT
TRBJ2-4,TRBV10-1,11,ATGQGGENIQY
TRBJ2-7,TRBV7-9,11,ASVRGPHYEQY